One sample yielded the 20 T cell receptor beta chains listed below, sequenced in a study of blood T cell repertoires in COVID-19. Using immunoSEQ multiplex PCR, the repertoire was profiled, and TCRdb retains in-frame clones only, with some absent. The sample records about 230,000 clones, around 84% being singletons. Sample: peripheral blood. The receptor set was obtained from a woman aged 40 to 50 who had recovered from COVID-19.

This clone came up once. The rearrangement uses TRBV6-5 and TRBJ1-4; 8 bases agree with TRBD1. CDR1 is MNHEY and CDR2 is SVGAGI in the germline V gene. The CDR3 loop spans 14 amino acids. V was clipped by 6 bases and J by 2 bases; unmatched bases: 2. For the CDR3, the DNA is TGTGCCAGCAGCGACAGGGGCACTAATGAAAAACTGTTTTTT. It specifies CASSDRGTNEKLFF.

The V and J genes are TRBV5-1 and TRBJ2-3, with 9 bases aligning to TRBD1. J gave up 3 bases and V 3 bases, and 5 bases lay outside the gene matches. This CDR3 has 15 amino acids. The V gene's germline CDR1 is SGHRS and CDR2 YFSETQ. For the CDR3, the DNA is TGCGCCAGCAGCTACACAGGGGGCAGGACAGATACGCAGTATTTT. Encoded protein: CASSYTGGRTDTQYF.

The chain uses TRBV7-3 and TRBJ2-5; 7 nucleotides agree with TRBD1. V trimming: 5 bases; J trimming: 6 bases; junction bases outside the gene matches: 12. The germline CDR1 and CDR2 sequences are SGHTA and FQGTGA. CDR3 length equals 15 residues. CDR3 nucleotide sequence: TGTGCCAGCAGCGTTAACCCCGGACAGGAGAAGACCCAGTACTTC. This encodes CASSVNPGQEKTQYF. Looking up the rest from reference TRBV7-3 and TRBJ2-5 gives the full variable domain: GAGVSQTPSNKVTEKGKYVELRCDPISGHTALYWYRQSLGQGPEFLIYFQGTGAADDSGLPNDRFFAVRPEGSVSTLKIQRTERGDSAVYLCASSVNPGQEKTQYFGPGTRLLVL.

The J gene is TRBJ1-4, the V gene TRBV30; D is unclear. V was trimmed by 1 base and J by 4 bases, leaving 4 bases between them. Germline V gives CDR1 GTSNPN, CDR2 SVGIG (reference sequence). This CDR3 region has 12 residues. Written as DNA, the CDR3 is TGTGCCTGGAGTGAGCTTAATGAAAAACTGTTTTTT. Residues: CAWSELNEKLFF.

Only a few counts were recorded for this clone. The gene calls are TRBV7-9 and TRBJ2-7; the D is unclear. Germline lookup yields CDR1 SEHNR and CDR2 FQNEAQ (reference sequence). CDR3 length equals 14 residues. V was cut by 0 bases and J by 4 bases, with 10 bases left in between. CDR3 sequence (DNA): TGTGCCAGCAGCTTAGCCGGAGCACCGTACGAGCAGTACTTC. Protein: CASSLAGAPYEQYF.

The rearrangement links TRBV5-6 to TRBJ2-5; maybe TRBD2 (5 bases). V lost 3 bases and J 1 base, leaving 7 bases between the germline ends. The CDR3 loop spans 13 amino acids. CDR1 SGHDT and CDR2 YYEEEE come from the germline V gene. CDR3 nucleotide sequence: TGTGCCAGCAGCTCGGACTTCCAAGAGACCCAGTACTTC. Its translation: CASSSDFQETQYF.

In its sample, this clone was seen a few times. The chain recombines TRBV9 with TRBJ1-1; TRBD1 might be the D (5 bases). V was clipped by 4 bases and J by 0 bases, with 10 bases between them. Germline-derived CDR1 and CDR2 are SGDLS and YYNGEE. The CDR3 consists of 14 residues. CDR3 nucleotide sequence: TGTGCCAGCAGCCCGGGGGAGTTGAACACTGAAGCTTTCTTT. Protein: CASSPGELNTEAFF. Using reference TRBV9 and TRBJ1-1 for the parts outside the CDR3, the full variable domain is DSGVTQTPKHLITATGQRVTLRCSPRSGDLSVYWYQQSLDQGLQFLIQYYNGEERAKGNILERFSAQQFPDLHSELNLSSLELGDSALYFCASSPGELNTEAFFGQGTRLTVV.

This CDR3 reads CASSSPQGGLAWFF. DNA of the CDR3: TGTGCCAGCAGCTCCCCTCAAGGGGGACTAGCGTGGTTCTTC. This chain joins TRBV2 and TRBJ2-1; 10 nucleotides align to TRBD2. The CDR3 length is 14 residues. Germline V gives CDR1 SNHLY, CDR2 FYNNEI. J gave up 15 bases and V 6 bases, and 14 bases lay outside the gene matches. The whole variable domain, filled in from reference TRBV2 and TRBJ2-1, reads EPEVTQTPSHQVTQMGQEVILRCVPISNHLYFYWYRQILGQKVEFLVSFYNNEISEKSEIFDDQFSVERPDGSNFTLKIRSTKLEDSAMYFCASSSPQGGLAWFFGPGTRLTVL.

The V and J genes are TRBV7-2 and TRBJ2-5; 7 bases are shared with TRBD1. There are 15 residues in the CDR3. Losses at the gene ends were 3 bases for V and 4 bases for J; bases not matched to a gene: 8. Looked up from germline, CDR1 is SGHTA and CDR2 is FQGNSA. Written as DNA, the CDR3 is TGTGCCAGCAGCTTTATAGGGGGCATTGTAGAGACCCAGTACTTC. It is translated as CASSFIGGIVETQYF.

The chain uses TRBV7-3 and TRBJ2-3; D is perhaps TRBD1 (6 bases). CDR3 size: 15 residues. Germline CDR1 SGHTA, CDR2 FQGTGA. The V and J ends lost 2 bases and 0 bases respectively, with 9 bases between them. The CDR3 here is CASSLLGGSTDTQYF. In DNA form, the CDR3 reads TGTGCCAGCAGCTTACTAGGGGGTAGCACAGATACGCAGTATTTT.

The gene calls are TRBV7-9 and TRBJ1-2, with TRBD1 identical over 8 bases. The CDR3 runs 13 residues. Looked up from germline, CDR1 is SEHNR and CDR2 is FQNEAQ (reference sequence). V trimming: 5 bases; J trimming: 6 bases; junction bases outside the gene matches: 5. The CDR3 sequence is CASSSQGANGYTF. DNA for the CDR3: TGTGCCAGCAGCAGTCAGGGGGCGAATGGCTACACCTTC.

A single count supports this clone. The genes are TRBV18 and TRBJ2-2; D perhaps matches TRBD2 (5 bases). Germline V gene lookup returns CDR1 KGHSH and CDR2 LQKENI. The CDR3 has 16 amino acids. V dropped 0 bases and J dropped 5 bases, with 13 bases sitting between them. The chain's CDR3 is CASSPPGSRDTGELFF. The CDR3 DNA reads TGTGCCAGCTCACCACCGGGGTCGAGGGATACCGGGGAGCTGTTTTTT.

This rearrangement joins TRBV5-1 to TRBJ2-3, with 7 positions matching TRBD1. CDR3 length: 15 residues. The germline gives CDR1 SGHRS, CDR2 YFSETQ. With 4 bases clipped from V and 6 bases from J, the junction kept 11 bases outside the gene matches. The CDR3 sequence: CASSKQGTGEDTQYF. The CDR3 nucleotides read TGCGCCAGCAGCAAACAGGGAACAGGGGAGGATACGCAGTATTTT.

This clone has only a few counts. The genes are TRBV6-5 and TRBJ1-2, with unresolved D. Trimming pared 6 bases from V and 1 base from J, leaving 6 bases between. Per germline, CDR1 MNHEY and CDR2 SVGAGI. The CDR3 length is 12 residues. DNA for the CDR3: TGTGCCAGCAGGGGAGATAACTATGGCTACACCTTC. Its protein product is CASRGDNYGYTF.

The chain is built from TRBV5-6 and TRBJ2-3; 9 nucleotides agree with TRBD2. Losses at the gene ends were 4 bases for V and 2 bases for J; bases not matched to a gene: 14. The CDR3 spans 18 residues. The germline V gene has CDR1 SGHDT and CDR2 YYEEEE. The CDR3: CASSPTGRGGRYTDTQYF. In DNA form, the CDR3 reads TGTGCCAGCAGCCCGACGGGGCGGGGGGGCCGGTACACAGATACGCAGTATTTT.

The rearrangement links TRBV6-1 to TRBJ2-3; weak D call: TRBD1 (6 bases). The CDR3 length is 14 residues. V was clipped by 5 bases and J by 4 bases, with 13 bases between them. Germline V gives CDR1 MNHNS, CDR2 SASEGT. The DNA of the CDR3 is TGTGCCAGCAGTCCAGGGGATGGGGCAGATACGCAGTATTTT. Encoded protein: CASSPGDGADTQYF.

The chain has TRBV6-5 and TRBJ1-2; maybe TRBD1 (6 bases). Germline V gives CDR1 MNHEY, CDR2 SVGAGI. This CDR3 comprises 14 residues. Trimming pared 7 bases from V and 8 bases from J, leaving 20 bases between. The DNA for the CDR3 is TGTGCCAGCACCCCATCCGGGGGGGGGCACGGCTACACCTTC. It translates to CASTPSGGGHGYTF.

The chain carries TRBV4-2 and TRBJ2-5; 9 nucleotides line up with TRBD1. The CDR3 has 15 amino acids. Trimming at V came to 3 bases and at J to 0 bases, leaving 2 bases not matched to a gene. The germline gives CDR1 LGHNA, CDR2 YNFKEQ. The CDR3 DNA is TGTGCCAGCAGCCAGGGGGACAGGGACCAAGAGACCCAGTACTTC. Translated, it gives CASSQGDRDQETQYF.

The CDR3 here is CASSQVGGGHPDTQYF. The DNA for the CDR3 is TGTGCCAGCAGCCAAGTTGGGGGGGGGCATCCGGATACGCAGTATTTT. This chain connects TRBV3-1 (or the pseudogene TRBV3-2) to TRBJ2-3, with a tentative D call TRBD2 (7 bases). V was cut by 1 base and J by 6 bases, with 17 bases left in between. Germline V lookup: CDR1 LGHDT, CDR2 YNNKEL (reference sequence). CDR3 size: 16 residues.

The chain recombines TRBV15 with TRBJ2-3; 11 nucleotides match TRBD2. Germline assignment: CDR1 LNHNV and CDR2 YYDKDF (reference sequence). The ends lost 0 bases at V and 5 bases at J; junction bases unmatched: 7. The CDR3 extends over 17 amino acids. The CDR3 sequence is CATSRDLSGGAVDTQYF. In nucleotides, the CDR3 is TGTGCCACCAGCAGAGATCTTAGCGGGGGGGCGGTAGATACGCAGTATTTT. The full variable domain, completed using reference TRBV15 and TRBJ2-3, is DAMVIQNPRYQVTQFGKPVTLSCSQTLNHNVMYWYQQKSSQAPKLLFHYYDKDFNNEADTPDNFQSRRPNTSFCFLDIRSPGLGDTAMYLCATSRDLSGGAVDTQYFGPGTRLTVL.